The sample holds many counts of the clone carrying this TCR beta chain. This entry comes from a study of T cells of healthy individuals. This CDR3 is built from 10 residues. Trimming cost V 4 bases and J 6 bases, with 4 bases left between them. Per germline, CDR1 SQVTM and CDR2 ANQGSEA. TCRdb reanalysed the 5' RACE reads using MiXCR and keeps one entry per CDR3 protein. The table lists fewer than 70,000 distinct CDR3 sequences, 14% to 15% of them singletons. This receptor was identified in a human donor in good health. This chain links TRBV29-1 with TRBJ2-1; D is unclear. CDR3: CSVGGNEQFF. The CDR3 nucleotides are TGCAGCGTTGGGGGCAATGAGCAGTTCTTC.